This T cell receptor beta chain was retrieved from a study of CD8 T cells in ankylosing spondylitis. Study-wide results and limits: Seemingly distinctive of ankylosing spondylitis blood was a TCR beta motif formed by eight highly homologous variants.

TCRdb independently ran MiXCR on the 5' RACE reads; one entry per CDR3 protein. The data show roughly 700,000 distinct CDR3 sequences, with over 15% seen just once and under 20% held by the top ten. V lost 1 base to trimming and J lost 6 bases; unmatched junction nucleotides: 14. CDR3 length: 18 amino acids. Looked up from germline, CDR1 is MNHEY and CDR2 is SVGAGI. This clonotype was observed a handful of times. The antigen remains unidentified. The chain carries TRBV6-5 and TRBJ2-3; 9 nucleotides agree with TRBD2. Sample: blood, either unsorted or a sorted T cell fraction (not recorded which). This TCR was sampled from a male donor with ankylosing spondylitis. As DNA, the CDR3 is TGTGCCAGCAGTTACTTTGGCCCGGGACTAGCAAGTTCCGATACGCAGTATTTT. It encodes CASSYFGPGLASSDTQYF.